The present TCR beta chain was sequenced within a study of cytomegalovirus exposure and HLA in healthy donors. Study context: Most genotyped donors, over 70% of 300 to 400, had Caucasian-associated genetic ancestry. Study-level findings and limits: It was in a later analysis that TCR association rates were seen to vary by HLA locus, highest for DRB1 and lowest for HLA-C.

Nominal health characterized the donors when sampled, though unrecorded immune exposures were likely. Primers: 60 Vbeta forward and 13 Jbeta reverse. Sequencing used immunoSEQ multiplex PCR; TCRdb keeps in-frame clones, though not all of them. The data show fewer than 120,000 clones, around 84% seen once. The CDR3 is made up of 14 amino acids. The J segment lost 3 bases and the V segment lost 4 bases, leaving 6 bases of the junction unmatched. The germline CDR1 and CDR2 sequences are MNHEY and SMNVEV (reference sequence). About this clone itself: Antigen unknown.

The source of this sequence is a woman in her thirties in good health and CMV-seronegative. This chain joins TRBV27 and TRBJ2-7; 7 bases are shared with TRBD1. Sequencing was carried out using PBMCs. This CDR3 is CASSSWTGNYEQYF. The CDR3 region has the DNA TGTGCCAGCAGTTCCTGGACAGGAAACTACGAGCAGTACTTC.